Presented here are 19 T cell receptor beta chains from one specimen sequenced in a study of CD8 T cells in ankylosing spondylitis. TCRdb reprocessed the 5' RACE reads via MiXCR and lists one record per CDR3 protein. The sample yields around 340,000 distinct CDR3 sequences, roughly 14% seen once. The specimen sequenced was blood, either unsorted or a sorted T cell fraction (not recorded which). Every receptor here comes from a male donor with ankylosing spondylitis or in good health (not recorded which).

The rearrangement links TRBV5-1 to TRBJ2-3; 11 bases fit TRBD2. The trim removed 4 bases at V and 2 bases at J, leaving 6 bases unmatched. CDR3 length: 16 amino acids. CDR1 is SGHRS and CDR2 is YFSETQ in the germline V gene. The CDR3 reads CASSDTSGGYTDTQYF. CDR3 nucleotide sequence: TGCGCCAGCAGCGACACTAGCGGGGGTTACACAGATACGCAGTATTTT.

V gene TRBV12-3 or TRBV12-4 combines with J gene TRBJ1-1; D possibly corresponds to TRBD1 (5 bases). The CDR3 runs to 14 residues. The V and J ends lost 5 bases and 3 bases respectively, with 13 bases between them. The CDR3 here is CASSIGGGDTEAFF. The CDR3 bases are TGTGCCAGCAGTATCGGGGGGGGAGACACTGAAGCTTTCTTT.

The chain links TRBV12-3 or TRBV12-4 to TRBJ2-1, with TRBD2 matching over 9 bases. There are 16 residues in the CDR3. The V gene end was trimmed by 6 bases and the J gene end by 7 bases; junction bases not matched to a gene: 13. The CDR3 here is CASRVGGGGGLNEQFF. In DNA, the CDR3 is TGTGCCAGCAGGGTCGGAGGCGGGGGGGGGTTGAATGAGCAGTTCTTC.

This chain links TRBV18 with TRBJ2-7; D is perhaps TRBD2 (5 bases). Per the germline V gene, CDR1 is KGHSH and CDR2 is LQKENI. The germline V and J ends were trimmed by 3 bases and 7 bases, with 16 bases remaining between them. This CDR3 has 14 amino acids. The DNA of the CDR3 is TGTGCCAGCTCACCTTCCAGAGGACTCGGGGAGCAGTACTTC. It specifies CASSPSRGLGEQYF.

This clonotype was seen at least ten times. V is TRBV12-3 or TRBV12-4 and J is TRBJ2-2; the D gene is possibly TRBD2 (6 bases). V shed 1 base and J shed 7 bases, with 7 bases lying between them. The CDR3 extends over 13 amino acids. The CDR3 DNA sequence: TGTGCCAGCAGTTTAGTGGAGGGCGGGGAGCTGTTTTTT. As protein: CASSLVEGGELFF.

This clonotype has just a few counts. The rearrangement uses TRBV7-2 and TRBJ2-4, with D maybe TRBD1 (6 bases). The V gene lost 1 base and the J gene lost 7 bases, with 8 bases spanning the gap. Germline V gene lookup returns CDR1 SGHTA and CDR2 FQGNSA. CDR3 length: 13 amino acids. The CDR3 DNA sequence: TGTGCCAGCAGCTTAGAACAGGGCAACATTCAGTACTTC. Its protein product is CASSLEQGNIQYF.

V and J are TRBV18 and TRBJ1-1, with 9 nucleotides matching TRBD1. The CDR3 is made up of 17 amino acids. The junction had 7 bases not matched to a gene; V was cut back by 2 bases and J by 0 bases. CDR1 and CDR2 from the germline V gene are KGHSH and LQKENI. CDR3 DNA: TGTGCCAGCTCACCAGAGACAGGGGGACTCCTGAACACTGAAGCTTTCTTT. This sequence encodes CASSPETGGLLNTEAFF.

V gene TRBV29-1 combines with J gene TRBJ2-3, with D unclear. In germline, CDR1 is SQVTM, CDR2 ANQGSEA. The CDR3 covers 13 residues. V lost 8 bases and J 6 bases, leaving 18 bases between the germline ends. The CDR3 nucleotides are TGCAGCACCTCGACCCTTTTCGTCGATACGCAGTATTTT. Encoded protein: CSTSTLFVDTQYF.

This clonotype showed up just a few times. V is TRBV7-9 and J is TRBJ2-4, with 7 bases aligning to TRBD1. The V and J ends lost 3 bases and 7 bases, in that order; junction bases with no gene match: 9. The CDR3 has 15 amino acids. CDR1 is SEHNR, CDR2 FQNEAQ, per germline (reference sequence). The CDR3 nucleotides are TGTGCCAGCAGCTTTATTCCCGGGACAGCCAACATTCAGTACTTC. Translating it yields CASSFIPGTANIQYF.

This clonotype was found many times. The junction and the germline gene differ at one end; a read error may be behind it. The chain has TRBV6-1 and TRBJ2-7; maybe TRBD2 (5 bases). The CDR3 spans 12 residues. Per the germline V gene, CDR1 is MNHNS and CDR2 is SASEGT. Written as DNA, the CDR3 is TGTGCCAGCAGGGAAGGGAGCTACGAGCAGTACTTC. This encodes CASREGSYEQYF.

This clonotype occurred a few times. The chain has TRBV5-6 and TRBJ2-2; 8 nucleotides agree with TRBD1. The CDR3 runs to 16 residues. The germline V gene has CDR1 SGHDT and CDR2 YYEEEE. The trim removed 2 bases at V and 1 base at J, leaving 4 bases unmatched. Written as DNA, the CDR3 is TGTGCCAGCAGCTTTGGACAGGGAATGAACACCGGGGAGCTGTTTTTT. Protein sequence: CASSFGQGMNTGELFF.

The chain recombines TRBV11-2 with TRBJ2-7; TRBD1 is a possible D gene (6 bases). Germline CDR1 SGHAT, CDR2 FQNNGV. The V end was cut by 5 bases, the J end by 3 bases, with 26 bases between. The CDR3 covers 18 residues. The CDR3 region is CASSPRAPANRAHYEQYF. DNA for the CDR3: TGTGCCAGCAGCCCCCGTGCCCCAGCCAACAGGGCACACTACGAGCAGTACTTC.

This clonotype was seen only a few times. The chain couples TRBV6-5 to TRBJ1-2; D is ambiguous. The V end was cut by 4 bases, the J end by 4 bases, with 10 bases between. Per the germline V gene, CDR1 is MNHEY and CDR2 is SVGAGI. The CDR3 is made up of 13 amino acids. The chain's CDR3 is CASSFDTGYGYTF. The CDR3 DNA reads TGTGCCAGCAGTTTTGACACGGGCTATGGCTACACCTTC.

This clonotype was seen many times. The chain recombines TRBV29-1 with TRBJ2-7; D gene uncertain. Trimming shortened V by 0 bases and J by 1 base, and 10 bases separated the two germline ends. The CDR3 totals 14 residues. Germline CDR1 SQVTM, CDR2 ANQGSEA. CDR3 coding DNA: TGCAGCGTTGAAGATATCCGGTTTTCCTACGAGCAGTACTTC. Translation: CSVEDIRFSYEQYF.

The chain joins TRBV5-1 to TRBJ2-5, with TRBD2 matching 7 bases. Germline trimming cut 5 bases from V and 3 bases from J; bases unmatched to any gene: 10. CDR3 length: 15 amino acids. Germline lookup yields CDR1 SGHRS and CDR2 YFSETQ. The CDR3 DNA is TGCGCCAGCAGGTTAGGGGTGCTAGCGGAAGAGACCCAGTACTTC. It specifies CASRLGVLAEETQYF.

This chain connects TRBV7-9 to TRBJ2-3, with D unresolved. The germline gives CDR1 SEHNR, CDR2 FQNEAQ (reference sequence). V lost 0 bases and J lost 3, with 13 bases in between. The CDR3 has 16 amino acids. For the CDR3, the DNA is TGTGCCAGCAGCTTAGCGCTGCGCCGAGTGACAGATACGCAGTATTTT. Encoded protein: CASSLALRRVTDTQYF.

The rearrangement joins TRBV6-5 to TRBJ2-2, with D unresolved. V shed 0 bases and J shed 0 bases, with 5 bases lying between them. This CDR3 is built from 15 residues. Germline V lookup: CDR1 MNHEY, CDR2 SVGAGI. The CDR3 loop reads CASSYSGSNTGELFF. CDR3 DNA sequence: TGTGCCAGCAGTTACTCCGGCTCGAACACCGGGGAGCTGTTTTTT.

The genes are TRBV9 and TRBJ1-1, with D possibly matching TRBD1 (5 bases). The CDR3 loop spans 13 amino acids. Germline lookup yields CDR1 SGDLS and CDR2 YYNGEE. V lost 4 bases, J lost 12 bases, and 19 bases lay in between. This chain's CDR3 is CASSTRGWDGPFF. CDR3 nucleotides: TGTGCCAGCAGCACCCGGGGCTGGGACGGACCTTTCTTT.

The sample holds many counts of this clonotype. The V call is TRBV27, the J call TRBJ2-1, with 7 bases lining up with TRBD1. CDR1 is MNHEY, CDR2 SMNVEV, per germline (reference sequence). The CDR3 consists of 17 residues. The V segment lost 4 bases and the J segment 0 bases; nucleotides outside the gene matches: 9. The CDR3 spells CASSSDRAPSSYNEQFF. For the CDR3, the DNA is TGTGCCAGCAGTTCCGACAGGGCTCCGAGCTCCTACAATGAGCAGTTCTTC.